This T cell receptor (beta chain) derives from a study of cytomegalovirus exposure and HLA in healthy donors. Study-wide results and limits: It was only CMV serostatus that was available as immune exposure information. Previous analysis showed most TCR beta V segments were productive about 90% or about 30% of the time.

PCR amplification relied on 60 Vbeta primers (plus 13 Jbeta primers). Authors' data handling: Later, an analysis found around 77 million unique TCR beta chains, and approximately 10 million of these were shared. The data were produced by immunoSEQ multiplex PCR, yet TCRdb's version contains in-frame clones alone and is incomplete. D and trimming were read from the DNA, whereas the V and J calls and clone size are those reported in that table. Here the sample spans around 140,000 clones, 65% to 85% being singletons. A word on this clone: Its cognate antigen is unknown.

Sequenced material: PBMCs. The TCR was taken from a man aged 30-40 years in good health and CMV-seronegative.

CDR3 coding DNA: TGTGCCAGCTCACCTACGCAAGGAGGAGGGGCCAACGTCCTGACTTTC. Its protein is CASSPTQGGGANVLTF. The rearrangement joins TRBV18 to TRBJ2-6; D perhaps matches TRBD2 (5 bases). Germline CDR1 reads KGHSH; CDR2 reads LQKENI. The V end was cut by 3 bases, the J end by 4 bases, with 13 bases between. The CDR3 is made up of 16 amino acids.